Detailed here is one TCR beta chain. TCRdb keeps only in-frame clones here, not all; method: immunoSEQ multiplex PCR. The data contain 100,000 to 140,000 clones, 80% to 95% of them singletons. These data belong to a study of T cell changes during pregnancy in multiple sclerosis. The length of the CDR3 is 17 residues. The junction had 13 bases not matched to a gene; V was cut back by 3 bases and J by 5 bases. Germline V gives CDR1 SGDLS, CDR2 YYNGEE. The rearrangement links TRBV9 to TRBJ2-2; 7 bases match TRBD2. The specimen comprised peripheral blood, sampled in the third trimester of pregnancy. The sequence was collected from a female donor in good health, enrolled as a control in a pregnancy study. The CDR3 DNA reads TGTGCCAGCAGCGGGCCCACGGGCGGGGGTTTAACCGGGGAGCTGTTTTTT. It specifies CASSGPTGGGLTGELFF.